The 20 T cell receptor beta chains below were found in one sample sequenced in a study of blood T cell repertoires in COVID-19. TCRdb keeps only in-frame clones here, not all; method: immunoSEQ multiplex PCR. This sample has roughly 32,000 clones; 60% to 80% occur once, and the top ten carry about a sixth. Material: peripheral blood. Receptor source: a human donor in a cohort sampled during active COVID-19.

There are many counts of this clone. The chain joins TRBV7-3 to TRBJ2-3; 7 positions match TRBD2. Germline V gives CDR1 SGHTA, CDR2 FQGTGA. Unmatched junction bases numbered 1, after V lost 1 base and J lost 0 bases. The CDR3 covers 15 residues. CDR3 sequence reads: CASSLRGLSTDTQYF. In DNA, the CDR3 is TGTGCCAGCAGCTTAAGGGGACTAAGCACAGATACGCAGTATTTT.

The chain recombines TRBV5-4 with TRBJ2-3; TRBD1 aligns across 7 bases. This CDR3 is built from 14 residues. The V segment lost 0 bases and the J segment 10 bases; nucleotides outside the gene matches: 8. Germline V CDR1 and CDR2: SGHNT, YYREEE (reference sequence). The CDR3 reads CASSLGDRERAQYF. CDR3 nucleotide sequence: TGTGCCAGCAGCTTGGGTGACAGGGAAAGGGCGCAGTATTTT.

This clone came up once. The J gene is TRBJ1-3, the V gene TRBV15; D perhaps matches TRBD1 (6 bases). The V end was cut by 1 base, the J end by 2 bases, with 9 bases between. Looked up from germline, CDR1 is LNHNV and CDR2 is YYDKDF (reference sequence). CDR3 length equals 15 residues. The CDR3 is CATSRGSGAGNTIYF. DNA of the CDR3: TGTGCCACCAGCAGAGGATCAGGGGCTGGAAACACCATATATTTT.

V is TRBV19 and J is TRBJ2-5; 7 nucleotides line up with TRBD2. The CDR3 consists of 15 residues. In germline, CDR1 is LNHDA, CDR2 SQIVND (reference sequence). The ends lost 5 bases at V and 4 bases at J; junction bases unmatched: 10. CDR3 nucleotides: TGTGCCAGTAGTTCCACCGGGACTACTTTAGAGACCCAGTACTTC. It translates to CASSSTGTTLETQYF.

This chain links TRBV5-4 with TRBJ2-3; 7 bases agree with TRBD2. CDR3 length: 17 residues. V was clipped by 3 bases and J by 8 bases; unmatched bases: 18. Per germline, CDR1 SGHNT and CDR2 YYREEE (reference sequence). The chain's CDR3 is CASSSPSSGSFGGTQYF. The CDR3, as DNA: TGTGCCAGCAGCTCCCCCTCTAGCGGTTCTTTTGGAGGTACGCAGTATTTT.

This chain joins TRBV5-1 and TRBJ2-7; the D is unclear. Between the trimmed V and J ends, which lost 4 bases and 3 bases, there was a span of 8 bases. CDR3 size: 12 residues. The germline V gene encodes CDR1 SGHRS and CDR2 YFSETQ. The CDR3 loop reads CASSLTGYEQYF. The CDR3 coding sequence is TGCGCCAGCAGCCTCACGGGCTACGAGCAGTACTTC.

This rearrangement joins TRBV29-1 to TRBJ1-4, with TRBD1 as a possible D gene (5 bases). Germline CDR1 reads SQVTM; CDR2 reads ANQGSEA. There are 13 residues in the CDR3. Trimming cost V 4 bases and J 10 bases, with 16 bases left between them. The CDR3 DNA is TGCAGCGTTGGGTTGGGGGGAGGCGGAAAACTGTTTTTT. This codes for CSVGLGGGGKLFF.

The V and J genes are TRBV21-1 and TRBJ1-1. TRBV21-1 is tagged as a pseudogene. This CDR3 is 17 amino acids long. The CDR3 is CASSKDPPGWRNTEAFF. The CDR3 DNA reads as TGTGCCAGCAGCAAAGACCCCCCCGGGTGGAGGAACACTGAAGCTTTCTTT.

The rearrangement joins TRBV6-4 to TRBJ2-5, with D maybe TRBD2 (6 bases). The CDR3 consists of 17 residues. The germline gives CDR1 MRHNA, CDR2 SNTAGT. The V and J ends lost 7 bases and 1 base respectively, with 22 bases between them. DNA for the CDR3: TGTGCCAGCATATCGGGCGGGACGGAAATATTCCAAGAGACCCAGTACTTC. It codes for CASISGGTEIFQETQYF.

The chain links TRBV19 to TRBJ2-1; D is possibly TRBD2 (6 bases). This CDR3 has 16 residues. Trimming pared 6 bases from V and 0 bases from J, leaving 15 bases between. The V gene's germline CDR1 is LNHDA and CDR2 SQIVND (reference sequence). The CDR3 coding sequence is TGTGCCAGTAGCTCCAGTGGGGGGAGCTCCTACAATGAGCAGTTCTTC. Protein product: CASSSSGGSSYNEQFF.

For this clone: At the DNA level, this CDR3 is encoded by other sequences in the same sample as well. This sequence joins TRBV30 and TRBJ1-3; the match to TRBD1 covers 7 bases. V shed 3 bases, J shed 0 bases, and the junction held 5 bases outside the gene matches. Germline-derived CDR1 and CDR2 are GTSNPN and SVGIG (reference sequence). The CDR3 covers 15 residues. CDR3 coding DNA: TGTGCCTGGAGCCGGGACAGCGGCTCTGGAAACACCATATATTTT. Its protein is CAWSRDSGSGNTIYF.

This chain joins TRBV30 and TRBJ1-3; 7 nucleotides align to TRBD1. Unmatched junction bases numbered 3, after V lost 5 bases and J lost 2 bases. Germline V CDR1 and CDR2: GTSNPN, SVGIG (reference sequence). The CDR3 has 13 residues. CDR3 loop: CAWAGTAGNTIYF. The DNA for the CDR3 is TGTGCCTGGGCCGGGACAGCTGGAAACACCATATATTTT.

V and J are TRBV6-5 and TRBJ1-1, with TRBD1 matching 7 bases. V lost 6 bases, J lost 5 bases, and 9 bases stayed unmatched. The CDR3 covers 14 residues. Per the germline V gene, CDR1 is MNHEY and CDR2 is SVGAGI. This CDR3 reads CASSQQGLGTEAFF. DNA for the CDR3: TGTGCCAGCAGCCAACAGGGGTTGGGGACTGAAGCTTTCTTT.

For the CDR3, the DNA is TGTGCCAGCAGCAATACAGGGATCAACTATGGCTACACCTTC. Translating it yields CASSNTGINYGYTF. The chain has TRBV7-8 and TRBJ1-2; a possible D gene is TRBD1 (6 bases). The CDR3 loop spans 14 amino acids. Germline-derived CDR1 and CDR2 are SGHVS and FQNEAQ. V lost 5 bases to trimming and J lost 2 bases, with 12 bases between them.

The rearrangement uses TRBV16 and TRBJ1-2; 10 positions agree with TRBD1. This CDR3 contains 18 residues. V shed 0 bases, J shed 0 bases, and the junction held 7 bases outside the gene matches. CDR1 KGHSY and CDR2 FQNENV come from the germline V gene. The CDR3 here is CASSQSGQGKIPNYGYTF. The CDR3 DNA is TGTGCCAGCAGCCAATCGGGACAGGGGAAGATCCCTAACTATGGCTACACCTTC.

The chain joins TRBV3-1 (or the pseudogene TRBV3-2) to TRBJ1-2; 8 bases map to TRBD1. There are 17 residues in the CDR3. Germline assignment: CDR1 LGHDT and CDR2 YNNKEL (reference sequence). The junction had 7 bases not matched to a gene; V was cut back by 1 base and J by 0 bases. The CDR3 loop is CASSQVGQGQANYGYTF. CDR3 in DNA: TGTGCCAGCAGCCAAGTAGGACAGGGCCAAGCTAACTATGGCTACACCTTC.

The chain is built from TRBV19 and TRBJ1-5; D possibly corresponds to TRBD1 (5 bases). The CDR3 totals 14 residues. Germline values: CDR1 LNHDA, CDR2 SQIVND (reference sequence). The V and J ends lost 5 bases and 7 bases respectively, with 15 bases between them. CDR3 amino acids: CASSHTGIGQPQHF. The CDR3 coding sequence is TGTGCCAGTAGTCATACAGGTATTGGACAGCCCCAGCATTTT.

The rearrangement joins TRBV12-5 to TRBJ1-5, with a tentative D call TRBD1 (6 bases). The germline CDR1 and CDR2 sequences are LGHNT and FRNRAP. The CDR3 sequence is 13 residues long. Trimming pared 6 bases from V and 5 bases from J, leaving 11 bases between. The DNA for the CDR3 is TGTGCTAGTGGCACAGGGTTTGATCAGCCCCAGCATTTT. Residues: CASGTGFDQPQHF.

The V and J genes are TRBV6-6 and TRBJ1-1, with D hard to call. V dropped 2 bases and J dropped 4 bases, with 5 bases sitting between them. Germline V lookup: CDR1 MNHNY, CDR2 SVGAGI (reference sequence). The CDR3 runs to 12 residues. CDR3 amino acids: CASSYGATEAFF. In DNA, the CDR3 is TGTGCCAGCAGTTACGGAGCCACTGAAGCTTTCTTT.

CDR3 coding DNA: TGTGCCAGCAATCCAGGCTACAATGAGCAGTTCTTC. It is translated as CASNPGYNEQFF. The chain recombines TRBV2 with TRBJ2-1; D uncertain. This CDR3 is 12 amino acids long. The germline V gene has CDR1 SNHLY and CDR2 FYNNEI. The V and J ends lost 7 bases and 3 bases respectively, with 7 bases between them.